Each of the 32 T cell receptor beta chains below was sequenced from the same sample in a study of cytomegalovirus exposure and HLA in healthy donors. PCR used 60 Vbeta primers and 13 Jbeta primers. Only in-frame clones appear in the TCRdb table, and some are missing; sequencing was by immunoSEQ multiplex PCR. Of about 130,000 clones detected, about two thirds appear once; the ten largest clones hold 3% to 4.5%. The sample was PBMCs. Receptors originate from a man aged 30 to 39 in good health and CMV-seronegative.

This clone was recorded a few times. The CDR3 reads CASSLSGGSGNTIYF. The CDR3 DNA is TGTGCCAGCAGCCTCTCAGGGGGATCTGGAAACACCATATATTTT. The chain combines TRBV7-3 with TRBJ1-3; 7 bases are shared with TRBD1. The CDR3 consists of 15 residues. Germline CDR1 is SGHTA and CDR2 is FQGTGA. V lost 5 bases to trimming and J lost 1 base; unmatched junction nucleotides: 5.

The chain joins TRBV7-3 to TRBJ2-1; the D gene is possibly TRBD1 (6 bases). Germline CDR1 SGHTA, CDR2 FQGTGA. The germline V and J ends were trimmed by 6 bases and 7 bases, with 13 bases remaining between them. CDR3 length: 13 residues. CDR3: CASSLLQGNEQFF. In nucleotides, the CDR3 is TGTGCCAGCAGTCTACTACAGGGAAATGAGCAGTTCTTC.

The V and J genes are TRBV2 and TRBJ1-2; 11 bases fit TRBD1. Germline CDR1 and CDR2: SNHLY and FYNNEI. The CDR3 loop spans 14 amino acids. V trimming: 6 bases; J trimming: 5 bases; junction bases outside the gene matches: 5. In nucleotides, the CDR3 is TGTGCCAGCAGCGGACAGGGGGCGCGGTATGGCTACACCTTC. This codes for CASSGQGARYGYTF.

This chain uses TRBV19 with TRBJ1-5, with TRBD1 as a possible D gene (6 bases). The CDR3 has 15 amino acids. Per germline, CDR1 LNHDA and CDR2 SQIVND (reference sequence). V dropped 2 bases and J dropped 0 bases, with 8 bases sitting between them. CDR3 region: CASSIRGYSNQPQHF. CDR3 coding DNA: TGTGCCAGTAGTATAAGGGGGTATAGCAATCAGCCCCAGCATTTT.

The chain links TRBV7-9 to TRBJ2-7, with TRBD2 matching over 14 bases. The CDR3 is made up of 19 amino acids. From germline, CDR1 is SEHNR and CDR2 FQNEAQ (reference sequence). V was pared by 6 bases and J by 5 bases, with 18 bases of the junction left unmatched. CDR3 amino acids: CASRNLTSGGASWFHEQYF. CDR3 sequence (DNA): TGTGCCAGCAGGAATTTGACTAGCGGGGGGGCGAGCTGGTTCCACGAGCAGTACTTC.

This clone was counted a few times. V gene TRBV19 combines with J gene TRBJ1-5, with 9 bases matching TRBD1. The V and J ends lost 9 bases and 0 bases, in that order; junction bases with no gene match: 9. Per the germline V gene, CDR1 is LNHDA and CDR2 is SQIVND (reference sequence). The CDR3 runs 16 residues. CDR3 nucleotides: TGTGCCAGGGGGACAGGGTTGCTGTTTAGCAATCAGCCCCAGCATTTT. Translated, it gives CARGTGLLFSNQPQHF. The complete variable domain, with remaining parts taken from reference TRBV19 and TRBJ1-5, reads DGGITQSPKYLFRKEGQNVTLSCEQNLNHDAMYWYRQDPGQGLRLIYYSQIVNDFQKGDIAEGYSVSREKKESFPLTVTSAQKNPTAFYLCARGTGLLFSNQPQHFGDGTRLSIL.

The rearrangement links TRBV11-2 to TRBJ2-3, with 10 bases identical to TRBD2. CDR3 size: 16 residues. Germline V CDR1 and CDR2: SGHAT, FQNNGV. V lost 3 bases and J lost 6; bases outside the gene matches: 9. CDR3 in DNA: TGTGCCAGCAGCTTTATTAGCGGGGGGATCGCTGATACGCAGTATTTT. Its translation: CASSFISGGIADTQYF.

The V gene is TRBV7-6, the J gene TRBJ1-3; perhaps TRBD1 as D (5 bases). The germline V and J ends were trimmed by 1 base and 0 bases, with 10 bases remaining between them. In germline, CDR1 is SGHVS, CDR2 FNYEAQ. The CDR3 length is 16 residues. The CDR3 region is CASSLGQPSSGNTIYF. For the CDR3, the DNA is TGTGCCAGCAGCTTAGGACAGCCATCCTCTGGAAACACCATATATTTT.

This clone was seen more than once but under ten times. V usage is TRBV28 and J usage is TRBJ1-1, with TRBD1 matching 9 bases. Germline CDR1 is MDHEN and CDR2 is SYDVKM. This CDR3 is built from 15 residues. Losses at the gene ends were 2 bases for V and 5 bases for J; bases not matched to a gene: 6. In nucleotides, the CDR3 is TGTGCCAGCAGTTTAGGGACAGGGTTTCGGACTGAAGCTTTCTTT. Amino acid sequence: CASSLGTGFRTEAFF.

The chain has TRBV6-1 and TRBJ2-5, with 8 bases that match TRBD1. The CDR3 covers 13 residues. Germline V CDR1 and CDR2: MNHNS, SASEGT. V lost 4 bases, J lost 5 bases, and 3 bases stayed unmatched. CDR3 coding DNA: TGTGCCAGCAGTGGGGACAGGCTCGAGACCCAGTACTTC. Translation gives CASSGDRLETQYF.

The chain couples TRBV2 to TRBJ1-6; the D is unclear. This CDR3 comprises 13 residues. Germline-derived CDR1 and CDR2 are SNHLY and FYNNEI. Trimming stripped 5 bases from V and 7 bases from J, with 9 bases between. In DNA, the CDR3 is TGTGCCAGCAGTACGGGGTGGAATTCACCCCTCCACTTT. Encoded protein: CASSTGWNSPLHF.

The CDR3 DNA sequence: TGCGCCAGCAGTCTGACAGCGAACACTGAAGCTTTCTTT. It specifies CASSLTANTEAFF. The chain employs TRBV4-3 and TRBJ1-1; TRBD1 is a possible D gene (5 bases). The CDR3 runs to 13 residues. Trimming pared 6 bases from V and 1 base from J, leaving 9 bases between. Germline assignment: CDR1 LGHNA and CDR2 YSLEER.

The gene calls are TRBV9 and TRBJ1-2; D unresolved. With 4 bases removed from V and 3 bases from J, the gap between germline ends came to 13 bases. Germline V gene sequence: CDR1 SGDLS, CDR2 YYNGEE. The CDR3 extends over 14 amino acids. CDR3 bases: TGTGCCAGCAGCCCGAGTATGGTGGACTATGGCTACACCTTC. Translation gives CASSPSMVDYGYTF.

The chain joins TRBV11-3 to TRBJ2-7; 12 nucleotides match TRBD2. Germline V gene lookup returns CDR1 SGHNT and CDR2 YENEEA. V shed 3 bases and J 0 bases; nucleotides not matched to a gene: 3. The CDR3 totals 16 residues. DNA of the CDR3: TGTGCCAGCAGCTTTAAGACTAGCGGGGGCTCCTACGAGCAGTACTTC. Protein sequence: CASSFKTSGGSYEQYF.

The CDR3 sequence is CASSYRERDEQFF. In nucleotides, the CDR3 is TGTGCCAGCTCATACCGGGAACGGGATGAGCAGTTCTTC. The chain uses TRBV18 and TRBJ2-1; maybe TRBD2 (5 bases). Germline CDR1 is KGHSH and CDR2 is LQKENI. The germline V and J ends were trimmed by 5 bases and 8 bases, with 13 bases remaining between them. The CDR3 spans 13 residues.

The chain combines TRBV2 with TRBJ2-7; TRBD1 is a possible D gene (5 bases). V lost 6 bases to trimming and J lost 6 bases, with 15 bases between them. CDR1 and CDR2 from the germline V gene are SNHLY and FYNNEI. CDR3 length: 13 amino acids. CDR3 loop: CASSAAGQREQYF. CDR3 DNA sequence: TGTGCCAGCAGCGCGGCAGGGCAACGCGAGCAGTACTTC.

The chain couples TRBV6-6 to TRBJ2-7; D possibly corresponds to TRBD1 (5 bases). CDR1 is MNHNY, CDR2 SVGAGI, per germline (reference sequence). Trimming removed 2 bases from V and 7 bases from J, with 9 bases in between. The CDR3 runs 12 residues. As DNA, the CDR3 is TGTGCCAGCAGTTACCAGGGTCGGGAGCAGTACTTC. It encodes CASSYQGREQYF.

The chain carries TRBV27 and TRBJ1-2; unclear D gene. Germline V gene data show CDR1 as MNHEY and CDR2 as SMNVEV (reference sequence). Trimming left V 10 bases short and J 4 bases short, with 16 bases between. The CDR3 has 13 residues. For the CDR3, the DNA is TGTGCCACCGCACCGATGAGTGGCTATGGCTACACCTTC. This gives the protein CATAPMSGYGYTF.

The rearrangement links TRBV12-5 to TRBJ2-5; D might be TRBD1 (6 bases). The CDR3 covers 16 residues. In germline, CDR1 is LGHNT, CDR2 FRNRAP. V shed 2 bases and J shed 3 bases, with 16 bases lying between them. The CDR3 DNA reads TGTGCTAGTGGTTTGATCGGGCCGGACAGTAAAGAGACCCAGTACTTC. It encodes CASGLIGPDSKETQYF.

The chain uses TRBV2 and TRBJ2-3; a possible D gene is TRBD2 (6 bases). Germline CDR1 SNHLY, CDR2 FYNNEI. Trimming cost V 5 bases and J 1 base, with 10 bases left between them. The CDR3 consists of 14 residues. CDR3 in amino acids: CASSSGGGTDTQYF. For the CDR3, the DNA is TGTGCCAGCAGTAGCGGAGGGGGCACAGATACGCAGTATTTT. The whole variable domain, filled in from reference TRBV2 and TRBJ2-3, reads EPEVTQTPSHQVTQMGQEVILRCVPISNHLYFYWYRQILGQKVEFLVSFYNNEISEKSEIFDDQFSVERPDGSNFTLKIRSTKLEDSAMYFCASSSGGGTDTQYFGPGTRLTVL.

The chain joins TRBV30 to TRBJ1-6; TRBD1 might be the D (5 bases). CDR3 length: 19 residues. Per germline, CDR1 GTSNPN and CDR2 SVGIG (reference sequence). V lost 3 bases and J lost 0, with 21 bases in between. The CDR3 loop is CAWSANRGGDISYNSPLHF. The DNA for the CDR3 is TGTGCCTGGAGCGCAAACCGGGGGGGAGATATCTCCTATAATTCACCCCTCCACTTT.

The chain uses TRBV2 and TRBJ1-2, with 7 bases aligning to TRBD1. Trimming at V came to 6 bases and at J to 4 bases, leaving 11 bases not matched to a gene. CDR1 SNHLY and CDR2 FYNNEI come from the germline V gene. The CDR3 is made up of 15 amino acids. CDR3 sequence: CASRGSTGDPYGYTF. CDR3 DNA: TGTGCCAGCAGGGGATCTACAGGGGACCCCTATGGCTACACCTTC.

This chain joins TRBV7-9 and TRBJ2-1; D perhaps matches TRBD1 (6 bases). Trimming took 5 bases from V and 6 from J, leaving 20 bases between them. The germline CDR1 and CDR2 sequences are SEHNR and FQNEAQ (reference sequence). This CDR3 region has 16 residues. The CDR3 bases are TGTGCCAGCAGCCCACGTGTGGGGGACACCCTCAATGAGCAGTTCTTC. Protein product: CASSPRVGDTLNEQFF. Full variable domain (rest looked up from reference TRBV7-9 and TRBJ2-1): DTGVSQNPRHKITKRGQNVTFRCDPISEHNRLYWYRQTLGQGPEFLTYFQNEAQLEKSRLLSDRFSAERPKGSFSTLEIQRTEQGDSAMYLCASSPRVGDTLNEQFFGPGTRLTVL.

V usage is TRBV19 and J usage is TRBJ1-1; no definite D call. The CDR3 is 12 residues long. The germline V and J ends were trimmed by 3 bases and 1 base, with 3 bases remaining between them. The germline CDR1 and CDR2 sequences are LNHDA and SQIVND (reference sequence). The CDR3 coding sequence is TGTGCCAGTAGTATCCAGAACACTGAAGCTTTCTTT. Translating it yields CASSIQNTEAFF.

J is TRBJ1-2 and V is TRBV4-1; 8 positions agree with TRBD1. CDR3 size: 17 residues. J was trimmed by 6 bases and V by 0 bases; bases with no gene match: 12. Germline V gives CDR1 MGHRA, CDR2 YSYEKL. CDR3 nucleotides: TGCGCCAGCAGCCAAGATCGGAGCAGGGGGCGGACGGATGGCTACACCTTC. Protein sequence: CASSQDRSRGRTDGYTF.

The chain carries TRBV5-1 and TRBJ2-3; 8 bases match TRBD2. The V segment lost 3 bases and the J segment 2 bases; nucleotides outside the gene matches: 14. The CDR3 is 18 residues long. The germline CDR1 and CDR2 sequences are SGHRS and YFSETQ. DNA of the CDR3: TGCGCCAGCAGCTCCACCGAAGGGAGCGGGGGCCTCACAGATACGCAGTATTTT. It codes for CASSSTEGSGGLTDTQYF. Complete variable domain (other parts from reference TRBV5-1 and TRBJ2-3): KAGVTQTPRYLIKTRGQQVTLSCSPISGHRSVSWYQQTPGQGLQFLFEYFSETQRNKGNFPGRFSGRQFSNSRSEMNVSTLELGDSALYLCASSSTEGSGGLTDTQYFGPGTRLTVL.

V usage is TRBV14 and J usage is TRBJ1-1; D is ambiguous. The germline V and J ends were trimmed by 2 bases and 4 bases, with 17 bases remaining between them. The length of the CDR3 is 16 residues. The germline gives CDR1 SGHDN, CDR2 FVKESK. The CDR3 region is CASSQSWMGLGTEAFF. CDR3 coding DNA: TGTGCCAGCAGCCAATCCTGGATGGGCTTAGGCACTGAAGCTTTCTTT.

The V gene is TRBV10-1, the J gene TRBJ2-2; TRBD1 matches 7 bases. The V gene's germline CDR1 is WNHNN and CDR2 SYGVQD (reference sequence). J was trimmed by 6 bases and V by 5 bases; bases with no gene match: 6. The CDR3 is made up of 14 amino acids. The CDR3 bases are TGCGCCAGCAGTTCCGGGACAGCGGCCGGGGAGCTGTTTTTT. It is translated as CASSSGTAAGELFF.

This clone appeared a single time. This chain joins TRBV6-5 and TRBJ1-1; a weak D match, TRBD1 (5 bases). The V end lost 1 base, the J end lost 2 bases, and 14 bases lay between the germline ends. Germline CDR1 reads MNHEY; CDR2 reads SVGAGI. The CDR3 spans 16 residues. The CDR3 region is CASSYWAGGINTEAFF. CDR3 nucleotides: TGTGCCAGCAGTTACTGGGCCGGGGGAATAAACACTGAAGCTTTCTTT.

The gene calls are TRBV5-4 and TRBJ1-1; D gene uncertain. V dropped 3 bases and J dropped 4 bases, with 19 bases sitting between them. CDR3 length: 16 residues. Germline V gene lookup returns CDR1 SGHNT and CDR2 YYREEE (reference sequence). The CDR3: CASSSPQVADATEAFF. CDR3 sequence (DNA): TGTGCCAGCAGCTCCCCCCAAGTTGCAGATGCCACTGAAGCTTTCTTT.

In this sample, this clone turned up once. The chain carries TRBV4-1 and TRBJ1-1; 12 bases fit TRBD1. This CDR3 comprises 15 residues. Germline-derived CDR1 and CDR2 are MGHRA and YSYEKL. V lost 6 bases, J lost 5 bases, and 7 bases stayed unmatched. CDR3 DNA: TGCGCCAGCAGTAGGGACAGGGGGCGTTTGACTGAAGCTTTCTTT. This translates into CASSRDRGRLTEAFF.

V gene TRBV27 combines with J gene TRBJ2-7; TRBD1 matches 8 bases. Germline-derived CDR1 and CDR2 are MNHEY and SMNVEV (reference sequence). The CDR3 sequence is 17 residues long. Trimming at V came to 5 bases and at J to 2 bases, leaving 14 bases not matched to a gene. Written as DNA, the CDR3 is TGTGCCAGCAGTCACGGGACAGGCCCGCAGTTGCCCTACGAGCAGTACTTC. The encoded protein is CASSHGTGPQLPYEQYF.